This entry concerns a single T cell receptor (beta chain). The data originate from a study of human T cells and chemical hapten exposure. The CDR3 is 14 residues long. Germline V gene lookup returns CDR1 DFQATT and CDR2 SNEGSKA (reference sequence). The ends were cut back, 4 bases at V and 4 bases at J, with 14 bases in the middle. In TCRdb, the RACE reads were re-called with MiXCR into one record per CDR3 protein. The sample consists of 150,000 to 200,000 distinct CDR3 sequences, approximately 20% of them appearing once. Stated time point: patch test 1, 2 weeks after DPC sensitization. The treatment was: therapeutic diphenylcyclopropenone sensitization with weekly scalp DPC.

The sample was whole blood, taken in connection with sensitization to the hapten diphenylcyclopropenone (DPC). The V gene is TRBV20-1, the J gene TRBJ2-1; possibly TRBD2 for D (5 bases). The clonotype comes from a woman in her forties or fifties with alopecia areata. Some clones in this sample may be carry-over from other donors' samples. The CDR3: CSATWEFGYNEQFF. The CDR3 coding sequence is TGCAGTGCTACTTGGGAGTTCGGTTACAATGAGCAGTTCTTC.